Sequencing of this T cell receptor beta chain was carried out in a study of blood T cell repertoires in COVID-19 (TCRdb year 2020). With regard to the full study: Samples from collaborators originated in the United States, Italy and Spain and spanned both the acute and convalescent phases of COVID-19. Nearly every sample came with metadata listing a de-identified subject ID, COVID-19 status, age in years and sex. The repertoires were released in a freely available public database meant as a resource for research on the immune response to SARS-CoV-2. The material from the prospective study consisted of cDNA or gDNA derived from T cells, B-cell-depleted T cells, or PBMCs. The dataset comprised deeply sampled blood TCRbeta repertoires from subjects exposed to, actively infected with, or recovered from COVID-19. Samples came from the ongoing ImmuneRACE study (first 160 participants) plus 1,254 subjects from 6 global collaborators. Where available, HLA class I and class II types were taken from metadata supplied by the sample provider and were not determined by assay-based typing. The paper's findings and limits, for the study overall: The quantity of clinical and demographic metadata differed by source and by participant and was supplied without curation.

This clone was counted between two and nine times. Its cognate antigen has yet to be identified. Base-call qualities are not available, and no considerably larger clone is one nucleotide away. TCRbeta CDR3 regions were amplified from genomic DNA by means of the immunoSEQ Assay, a bias-controlled multiplex PCR. The authors processed their data as follows. Within the assay, amplification of reference gene primers was used to estimate how many nucleated cells each sample contained. To quantify the absolute abundance of each unique TCRbeta CDR3 rearrangement, sequence reads were collapsed and filtered. For each sample, productive Simpson clonality was calculated as the square root of Simpson's diversity index over productive rearrangements. This is the immuneACCESS table as TCRdb keeps it, with only in-frame sequences that have V and J called. A part of the clones is gone; compared with another copy, unresolved V genes explain less than half, and the rest is unexplained. The V and J calls and clone size are taken from that table; D and trimming were inferred from the DNA. This sample holds 150,000 to 200,000 clones; over 75% were observed only once. The top ten constitute about 9.4% of the sample.

Collaborating institutions collected whole blood in K2EDTA tubes following their own protocols. Collaborator samples were shipped for TCRbeta analysis as frozen whole blood, isolated PBMCs, or DNA extracted from either sample type. V loses 3 bases, J loses 8 bases, and the germline ends lie 5 bases apart. The CDR3, cysteine through phenylalanine, is 12 amino acids long. Solely the CDR3 DNA is kept, with 36 bases framed from the first base. The germline V gene encodes CDR1 ENHRY and CDR2 SYGVKD. Input material: peripheral blood. Recombination joined TRBV10-3 with TRBJ1-6, and TRBD1 may be the D gene, going by 5 matching bases. The source is a woman at least 80 years old with acute or convalescent COVID-19. The CDR3 has the sequence CAISEGDSPLHF. The DNA sequence is TGTGCCATCAGTGAAGGGGATTCACCCCTCCACTTT.